This passage covers 25 T cell receptor beta chains from one sample sequenced in a study of long-term antiretroviral therapy in people with HIV. The run of the v3.0 immunoSEQ assay was at survey level. Libraries were prepared by immunoSEQ multiplex PCR; TCRdb keeps only in-frame clonotypes and omits some of them. The repertoire holds more than 35,000 clones, with about 96% as singletons. The material was unsorted PBMCs, obtained 3.7 years after starting antiretroviral therapy. These receptors were taken from a woman between 50 and 59 years old with HIV.

The chain recombines TRBV9 with TRBJ2-5; a weak D match, TRBD2 (6 bases). Between the trimmed V and J ends, which lost 3 bases and 5 bases, there was a span of 17 bases. This CDR3 is 15 amino acids long. Looked up from germline, CDR1 is SGDLS and CDR2 is YYNGEE. DNA of the CDR3: TGTGCCAGCAGCGGGGGGACTTCCTTGCGGGAGACCCAGTACTTC. It encodes CASSGGTSLRETQYF.

About this clone: The junction and the germline gene differ at one end; a read error may be behind it. In the same sample, other DNA sequences code for this CDR3. This sequence joins TRBV29-1 and TRBJ2-3; tentatively, D is TRBD1 or TRBD2 (6 bases each). Germline V gives CDR1 SQVTM, CDR2 ANQGSEA. This CDR3 spans 17 amino acids. CDR3 DNA sequence: TGCAGTGTTGAAGATTGGGGTCAGGGGAGGAACACAGATACGCAGTATTTT. Its translation: CSVEDWGQGRNTDTQYF.

This clone was picked up one time. J is TRBJ2-7 and V is TRBV14; 7 bases are shared with TRBD1. The length of the CDR3 is 17 residues. The V segment lost 1 base and the J segment 5 bases; nucleotides outside the gene matches: 14. Per germline, CDR1 SGHDN and CDR2 FVKESK. The DNA of the CDR3 is TGTGCCAGCAGCCAAGTCAGACCGCCGGGACAGCGACACGAGCAGTACTTC. This gives the protein CASSQVRPPGQRHEQYF. Looking up the rest from reference TRBV14 and TRBJ2-7 gives the full variable domain: EAGVTQFPSHSVIEKGQTVTLRCDPISGHDNLYWYRRVMGKEIKFLLHFVKESKQDESGMPNNRFLAERTGGTYSTLKVQPAELEDSGVYFCASSQVRPPGQRHEQYFGPGTRLTVT.

The chain is built from TRBV6-6 and TRBJ2-1; 7 nucleotides align to TRBD2. The germline CDR1 and CDR2 sequences are MNHNY and SVGAGI (reference sequence). Trimming cost V 8 bases and J 2 bases; bases outside gene matches: 9. The CDR3 is made up of 15 amino acids. CDR3 in amino acids: CASRSSGIAYNEQFF. DNA for the CDR3: TGTGCCAGCCGTTCTAGCGGAATCGCCTACAATGAGCAGTTCTTC.

The rearrangement joins TRBV9 to TRBJ1-1; D not resolved. The germline V and J ends were trimmed by 1 base and 6 bases, with 16 bases remaining between them. CDR1 and CDR2 from the germline V gene are SGDLS and YYNGEE. The CDR3 is 15 residues long. The CDR3 DNA follows: TGTGCCAGCAGCGTAATCGACACTGGGGATCCTGAAGCTTTCTTT. Its protein product is CASSVIDTGDPEAFF.

V gene TRBV15 combines with J gene TRBJ2-5; 8 bases fit TRBD1. Germline lookup yields CDR1 LNHNV and CDR2 YYDKDF (reference sequence). V dropped 2 bases and J dropped 9; count of bases not matched to a gene: 5. The CDR3 loop spans 13 amino acids. The CDR3 bases are TGTGCCACCAGCAGATCCACAGGGGGTTCCCAGTACTTC. It translates to CATSRSTGGSQYF.

V and J are TRBV7-2 and TRBJ1-1; TRBD1 is a possible D gene (6 bases). The CDR3 sequence is 15 residues long. V lost 1 base, J lost 6 bases, and 15 bases lay in between. CDR1 SGHTA and CDR2 FQGNSA come from the germline V gene. This CDR3 is CASSLEAGAFPEAFF. CDR3 DNA sequence: TGTGCCAGCAGCTTAGAGGCAGGGGCATTCCCTGAAGCTTTCTTT.

The rearrangement joins TRBV18 to TRBJ2-7; 7 bases are shared with TRBD1. This CDR3 is built from 14 residues. Trimming took 3 bases from V and 7 from J; bases not matched to a gene: 9. Germline V gene sequence: CDR1 KGHSH, CDR2 LQKENI. The CDR3 DNA sequence: TGTGCCAGCTCACCCGGACAGGTCCGCGAGGAGCAGTACTTC. Its protein is CASSPGQVREEQYF.

The chain employs TRBV19 and TRBJ2-5; 9 bases map to TRBD2. V trimming: 6 bases; J trimming: 2 bases; junction bases outside the gene matches: 4. The germline V gene has CDR1 LNHDA and CDR2 SQIVND (reference sequence). The CDR3 runs 14 residues. The CDR3 spells CASRPRGGQETQYF. In DNA, the CDR3 is TGTGCCAGTAGACCGCGGGGGGGTCAAGAGACCCAGTACTTC.

This rearrangement joins TRBV7-6 to TRBJ2-7; tentative D call: TRBD2 (6 bases). Germline V CDR1 and CDR2: SGHVS, FNYEAQ. V lost 1 base and J 2 bases, leaving 18 bases between the germline ends. The CDR3 totals 17 residues. The CDR3 region is CASSLVATRSGAYEQYF. CDR3 sequence (DNA): TGTGCCAGCAGCTTAGTAGCAACTAGGTCGGGGGCCTACGAGCAGTACTTC. Full variable domain (remainder filled in from reference TRBV7-6 and TRBJ2-7): GAGVSQSPRYKVTKRGQDVALRCDPISGHVSLYWYRQALGQGPEFLTYFNYEAQQDKSGLPNDRFSAERPEGSISTLTIQRTEQRDSAMYRCASSLVATRSGAYEQYFGPGTRLTVT.

The chain links TRBV28 to TRBJ1-4, with D hard to call. CDR1 and CDR2 from the germline V gene are MDHEN and SYDVKM. The CDR3 is 12 residues long. The V end was cut by 11 bases, the J end by 3 bases, with 10 bases between. CDR3 loop: CASRVSNEKLFF. The CDR3 DNA reads TGTGCCTCCCGGGTCTCTAATGAAAAACTGTTTTTT. Full variable domain (rest looked up from reference TRBV28 and TRBJ1-4): DVKVTQSSRYLVKRTGEKVFLECVQDMDHENMFWYRQDPGLGLRLIYFSYDVKMKEKGDIPEGYSVSREKKERFSLILESASTNQTSMYLCASRVSNEKLFFGSGTQLSVL.

The chain combines TRBV29-1 with TRBJ2-3; the match to TRBD1 covers 9 bases. J gave up 5 bases and V 5 bases, and 8 bases lay outside the gene matches. Germline V gives CDR1 SQVTM, CDR2 ANQGSEA. This CDR3 is 14 amino acids long. In nucleotides, the CDR3 is TGCAGCGTTCCGGGACAGGGCATGCAAGATACGCAGTATTTT. This translates into CSVPGQGMQDTQYF.

This clone was recorded once. CDR3 nucleotide sequence: TGTGCCATCAGGGCGGGGGGGAACACTGAAGCTTTCTTT. Translation gives CAIRAGGNTEAFF. This chain uses TRBV10-3 with TRBJ1-1, with D possibly matching TRBD1 (5 bases). The ends were cut back, 6 bases at V and 1 base at J, with 9 bases in the middle. The CDR3 consists of 13 residues. Germline V gene sequence: CDR1 ENHRY, CDR2 SYGVKD.

Here the CDR3 DNA reads TGTGCCAGCAGCTTATGGACAGGGAGGATTCAAGAGACCCAGTACTTC. Protein product: CASSLWTGRIQETQYF. The chain uses TRBV7-6 and TRBJ2-5; 8 positions agree with TRBD1. The V segment lost 2 bases and the J segment 2 bases; nucleotides outside the gene matches: 7. Looked up from germline, CDR1 is SGHVS and CDR2 is FNYEAQ. The CDR3 has 16 amino acids.

V usage is TRBV12-5 and J usage is TRBJ2-5; the D gene is possibly TRBD2 (6 bases). The CDR3 runs to 13 residues. V lost 6 bases and J lost 5, with 13 bases in between. Germline V gene data show CDR1 as LGHNT and CDR2 as FRNRAP. The CDR3 sequence is CASGPGVGETQYF. The CDR3 DNA follows: TGTGCTAGTGGCCCGGGGGTTGGGGAGACCCAGTACTTC. The full variable domain, rest sourced from reference TRBV12-5 and TRBJ2-5, is DARVTQTPRHKVTEMGQEVTMRCQPILGHNTVFWYRQTMMQGLELLAYFRNRAPLDDSGMPKDRFSAEMPDATLATLKIQPSEPRDSAVYFCASGPGVGETQYFGPGTRLLVL.

This chain connects TRBV5-1 to TRBJ1-1; D is possibly TRBD1 (5 bases). Looked up from germline, CDR1 is SGHRS and CDR2 is YFSETQ. V lost 4 bases and J 0 bases, leaving 10 bases between the germline ends. The CDR3 is made up of 14 amino acids. CDR3 region: CASSPMGLNTEAFF. CDR3 nucleotide sequence: TGCGCCAGCAGCCCCATGGGACTGAACACTGAAGCTTTCTTT.

This sequence joins TRBV7-9 and TRBJ1-1; no reliable D call. The CDR3 spans 15 residues. CDR1 is SEHNR and CDR2 is FQNEAQ in the germline V gene (reference sequence). Trimming cost V 2 bases and J 1 base, with 11 bases left between them. CDR3 sequence reads: CASSLSVTQNTEAFF. In DNA, the CDR3 is TGTGCCAGCAGCTTATCAGTGACACAGAACACTGAAGCTTTCTTT.

The J gene is TRBJ2-7, the V gene TRBV6-5, with 10 nucleotides matching TRBD1. V shed 4 bases, J shed 5 bases, and the junction held 5 bases outside the gene matches. Germline V gene sequence: CDR1 MNHEY, CDR2 SVGAGI. The CDR3 loop spans 14 amino acids. CDR3 sequence reads: CASSFDRGLNEQYF. CDR3 bases: TGTGCCAGCAGTTTCGACAGGGGGCTGAACGAGCAGTACTTC.

The V call is TRBV5-4, the J call TRBJ1-2; weak D call: TRBD1 (5 bases). Germline assignment: CDR1 SGHNT and CDR2 YYREEE (reference sequence). This CDR3 contains 13 residues. The V end lost 1 base, the J end lost 6 bases, and 10 bases lay between the germline ends. The CDR3 DNA reads as TGTGCCAGCAGCTTGACCTGGGGCGATGGCTACACCTTC. Encoded protein: CASSLTWGDGYTF.

This chain joins TRBV5-1 and TRBJ1-4, with 8 nucleotides matching TRBD1. The CDR3 totals 16 residues. Germline V lookup: CDR1 SGHRS, CDR2 YFSETQ. J lost 4 bases, V lost 5 bases, and 10 bases had no gene match. The CDR3 protein is CASSGSGRGLNEKLFF. CDR3 coding DNA: TGCGCCAGCAGTGGGAGCGGCAGGGGGCTTAATGAAAAACTGTTTTTT.

The chain is built from TRBV11-3 and TRBJ1-2; 8 nucleotides align to TRBD1. Germline CDR1 SGHNT, CDR2 YENEEA. J was trimmed by 3 bases and V by 1 base; bases with no gene match: 7. The CDR3 sequence is 16 residues long. Written as DNA, the CDR3 is TGTGCCAGCAGCTTAGCCAGGGGGCGCAGCGACTATGGCTACACCTTC. It codes for CASSLARGRSDYGYTF.

This chain links TRBV27 with TRBJ2-3; no firm D call. This CDR3 contains 18 residues. V lost 5 bases and J 2 bases, leaving 23 bases between the germline ends. Germline V gene data show CDR1 as MNHEY and CDR2 as SMNVEV (reference sequence). The CDR3 sequence: CASSPTFWAFTSTDTQYF. The DNA for the CDR3 is TGTGCCAGCAGTCCAACCTTTTGGGCATTTACATCCACAGATACGCAGTATTTT.

J is TRBJ1-1 and V is TRBV7-9; D gene unclear. This CDR3 spans 15 amino acids. Per the germline V gene, CDR1 is SEHNR and CDR2 is FQNEAQ (reference sequence). The germline V and J ends were trimmed by 1 base and 0 bases, with 9 bases remaining between them. The CDR3 nucleotides are TGTGCCAGCAGCTTAGAGCTGTCTGTGAACACTGAAGCTTTCTTT. As protein: CASSLELSVNTEAFF. Looking up the rest from reference TRBV7-9 and TRBJ1-1 gives the full variable domain: DTGVSQNPRHKITKRGQNVTFRCDPISEHNRLYWYRQTLGQGPEFLTYFQNEAQLEKSRLLSDRFSAERPKGSFSTLEIQRTEQGDSAMYLCASSLELSVNTEAFFGQGTRLTVV.

The CDR3 sequence: CASTGRTYEQYF. CDR3 DNA: TGTGCCAGCACCGGACGGACCTACGAGCAGTACTTC. This chain connects TRBV2 to TRBJ2-7; D not resolved. CDR3 length equals 12 residues. The germline CDR1 and CDR2 sequences are SNHLY and FYNNEI. V was clipped by 7 bases and J by 2 bases, with 9 bases between them.

The table lists this clone with a count of one. The rearrangement joins TRBV6-1 to TRBJ1-4, with a tentative D call TRBD1 (6 bases). The CDR3 has 14 residues. Trimming removed 6 bases at V and 3 bases at J, with 11 bases between. Per germline, CDR1 MNHNS and CDR2 SASEGT. The CDR3 DNA reads TGTGCCAGCAGGAATAGGGGGTCTAATGAAAAACTGTTTTTT. Translation: CASRNRGSNEKLFF.